This entry describes one T cell receptor (beta chain). Trimming shortened V by 9 bases and J by 0 bases, and 26 bases separated the two germline ends. In germline, CDR1 is LNHDA, CDR2 SQIVND (reference sequence). This CDR3 has 19 residues. The repertoire was sequenced with immunoSEQ multiplex PCR; TCRdb's copy has only in-frame clones and lacks some. The data show around 130,000 clones, roughly 80% seen once. The data originate from a study of cytotoxic CD8 clonotypes in ibrutinib-treated CLL. The rearrangement joins TRBV19 to TRBJ1-4, with a tentative D call TRBD1 (5 bases). Sequences were derived from PBMCs, sampled after 24 months of ibrutinib treatment. This sequence originates from a human donor with chronic lymphocytic leukemia. The CDR3 here is CASQNRRGTLSATNEKLFF. In nucleotides, the CDR3 is TGTGCCAGCCAAAATCGAAGGGGAACACTCTCCGCAACTAATGAAAAACTGTTTTTT.